This is a list of T cell receptor beta chains from one sample in a study of PD-L1 blockade in urothelial cancer. Profiled with immunoSEQ multiplex PCR; TCRdb holds only in-frame clones, not every one. This sample has tens of thousands of clones, with roughly 90% found just once. Source: PBMCs, taken around atezolizumab (anti-PD-L1) treatment. These receptors were taken from a man in his sixties with urothelial cancer. Both conserved end residues are part of each CDR3. D genes are given only for firm matches. Rows may omit the clone size; those that give it use once, few, many or a size class.

abundance: NA
v_gene: TRBV2
d_gene: NA
j_gene: TRBJ1-2
CDR3aa: CASSGADAYGYTF
CDR3nt: TGTGCCAGCAGTGGCGCGGATGCCTATGGCTACACCTTC

abundance: NA
v_gene: TRBV11-2
d_gene: TRBD2
j_gene: TRBJ2-1
CDR3aa: CASSLSFGGSGEQFF
CDR3nt: TGTGCCAGCAGCTTATCCTTCGGGGGGTCCGGGGAGCAGTTCTTC

abundance: NA
v_gene: TRBV5-8
d_gene: NA
j_gene: TRBJ2-1
CDR3aa: CASSLRNEQFF
CDR3nt: TGTGCCAGCAGCTTGCGCAATGAGCAGTTCTTC

abundance: NA
v_gene: TRBV11-2
d_gene: TRBD2
j_gene: TRBJ2-3
CDR3aa: CASSLGTGLAGGSTDTQYF
CDR3nt: TGTGCCAGCAGCTTAGGGACGGGACTAGCGGGGGGGAGCACAGATACGCAGTATTTT

abundance: NA
v_gene: TRBV5-5
d_gene: NA
j_gene: TRBJ1-5
CDR3aa: CASSVDSHSNQPQHF
CDR3nt: TGTGCCAGCAGCGTGGACAGTCATAGCAATCAGCCCCAGCATTTT

abundance: NA
v_gene: TRBV28
d_gene: NA
j_gene: TRBJ1-3
CDR3aa: CASRLNSGNTIYF
CDR3nt: TGTGCCAGCAGACTTAACTCTGGAAACACCATATATTTT

abundance: once
v_gene: TRBV2
d_gene: TRBD2
j_gene: TRBJ2-1
CDR3aa: CASSERTSGGYNEQFF
CDR3nt: TGTGCCAGCAGTGAAAGAACTAGCGGGGGCTACAATGAGCAGTTCTTC

abundance: NA
v_gene: TRBV27
d_gene: TRBD1
j_gene: TRBJ2-7
CDR3aa: CASSKTGAISYEQYF
CDR3nt: TGTGCCAGCAGCAAAACAGGGGCGATTTCCTACGAGCAGTACTTC

abundance: NA
v_gene: TRBV18
d_gene: NA
j_gene: TRBJ2-7
CDR3aa: CASSQGISTGSSYEQYF
CDR3nt: TGTGCCAGCTCACAAGGAATCAGTACAGGCTCATCCTACGAGCAGTACTTC

abundance: NA
v_gene: TRBV19
d_gene: NA
j_gene: TRBJ2-5
CDR3aa: CASSIEVGGAGETQYF
CDR3nt: TGTGCCAGTAGTATAGAAGTTGGGGGCGCGGGTGAGACCCAGTACTTC

abundance: NA
v_gene: TRBV5-1
d_gene: TRBD1
j_gene: TRBJ2-2
CDR3aa: CASSFGEGQGNTGELFF
CDR3nt: TGCGCCAGCAGCTTTGGGGAAGGACAGGGTAACACCGGGGAGCTGTTTTTT

abundance: NA
v_gene: TRBV11-2
d_gene: NA
j_gene: TRBJ2-1
CDR3aa: CASSNTGYSYNEQFF
CDR3nt: TGTGCCAGCAGCAACACAGGGTACTCCTACAATGAGCAGTTCTTC

abundance: NA
v_gene: TRBV2
d_gene: NA
j_gene: TRBJ1-2
CDR3aa: CASRTGYGYTF
CDR3nt: TGTGCCAGCAGGACCGGGTATGGCTACACCTTC

abundance: NA
v_gene: TRBV27
d_gene: TRBD1
j_gene: TRBJ2-7
CDR3aa: CASSHLSIPVDREYYEQYF
CDR3nt: TGTGCCAGCAGCCATCTATCTATCCCGGTTGACAGGGAGTACTACGAGCAGTACTTC

abundance: NA
v_gene: TRBV18
d_gene: TRBD1
j_gene: TRBJ2-7
CDR3aa: CASSRSGTEKYEQYF
CDR3nt: TGTGCCAGCTCACGCTCCGGGACAGAAAAATACGAGCAGTACTTC

abundance: NA
v_gene: TRBV5-1
d_gene: TRBD1
j_gene: TRBJ2-5
CDR3aa: CASSLGQVQETQYF
CDR3nt: TGCGCCAGCAGCCTGGGACAGGTCCAAGAGACCCAGTACTTC

abundance: NA
v_gene: TRBV7-9
d_gene: NA
j_gene: TRBJ2-7
CDR3aa: CASSLGGFGGDEQYF
CDR3nt: TGTGCCAGCAGCTTAGGAGGTTTCGGCGGCGACGAGCAGTACTTC

abundance: NA
v_gene: TRBV11-2
d_gene: NA
j_gene: TRBJ2-1
CDR3aa: CASSFLSSYNEQFF
CDR3nt: TGTGCCAGCAGCTTCTTGAGCTCCTACAATGAGCAGTTCTTC

abundance: NA
v_gene: TRBV21-1
d_gene: NA
j_gene: TRBJ1-2
CDR3aa: CASRPHRNSYGYTF
CDR3nt: TGTGCCAGCAGACCCCACAGGAATAGTTATGGCTACACCTTC

abundance: NA
v_gene: TRBV6-4
d_gene: TRBD2
j_gene: TRBJ2-2
CDR3aa: CASSDGLANTGELFF
CDR3nt: TGTGCCAGCAGTGACGGACTAGCGAACACCGGGGAGCTGTTTTTT

abundance: few
v_gene: TRBV11-2
d_gene: NA
j_gene: TRBJ2-2
CDR3aa: CASKTGSGELFF
CDR3nt: TGTGCCAGCAAAACAGGGTCCGGGGAGCTGTTTTTT

abundance: NA
v_gene: TRBV5-1
d_gene: NA
j_gene: TRBJ2-1
CDR3aa: CASSRQVTADEQFF
CDR3nt: TGCGCCAGCAGCCGACAGGTCACGGCGGATGAGCAGTTCTTC

abundance: once
v_gene: TRBV2
d_gene: TRBD2
j_gene: TRBJ2-1
CDR3aa: CASTTGTSGFLASYNEQFF
CDR3nt: TGTGCCAGCACCACCGGGACTAGCGGGTTCCTTGCCTCCTACAATGAGCAGTTCTTC

abundance: once
v_gene: TRBV7-2
d_gene: TRBD1
j_gene: TRBJ1-5
CDR3aa: CASSSRGTGDYSNQPQHF
CDR3nt: TGTGCCAGCAGCTCCAGGGGGACGGGAGATTATAGCAATCAGCCCCAGCATTTT

abundance: few
v_gene: TRBV27
d_gene: NA
j_gene: TRBJ2-7
CDR3aa: CASRKQVTSYEQYF
CDR3nt: TGTGCCAGCAGGAAACAGGTAACTTCCTACGAGCAGTACTTC

abundance: few
v_gene: TRBV7-2
d_gene: NA
j_gene: TRBJ1-6
CDR3aa: CASSLSSSYNSPLHF
CDR3nt: TGTGCCAGCAGCTTATCGAGTTCCTATAATTCACCCCTCCACTTT

abundance: NA
v_gene: TRBV4-2
d_gene: TRBD2
j_gene: TRBJ2-3
CDR3aa: CASSQGLAAEGDTQYF
CDR3nt: TGTGCCAGCAGCCAAGGACTAGCGGCAGAGGGAGATACGCAGTATTTT

abundance: NA
v_gene: TRBV19
d_gene: TRBD1
j_gene: TRBJ1-4
CDR3aa: CASIPTAGGPEKLFF
CDR3nt: TGTGCCAGTATTCCCACGGCAGGGGGGCCTGAAAAACTGTTTTTT

abundance: once
v_gene: TRBV2
d_gene: NA
j_gene: TRBJ2-5
CDR3aa: CASHERLEGETQYF
CDR3nt: TGTGCCAGCCACGAACGCCTAGAGGGAGAGACCCAGTACTTC

abundance: NA
v_gene: TRBV4-1
d_gene: NA
j_gene: TRBJ1-5
CDR3aa: CASSQEGGPGNQPQHF
CDR3nt: TGCGCCAGCAGCCAAGAAGGCGGTCCGGGCAATCAGCCCCAGCATTTT

abundance: NA
v_gene: TRBV5-1
d_gene: NA
j_gene: TRBJ2-3
CDR3aa: CASSLARQLDTQYF
CDR3nt: TGCGCCAGCAGCTTGGCCAGACAGTTGGATACGCAGTATTTT

abundance: NA
v_gene: TRBV27
d_gene: TRBD2
j_gene: TRBJ2-5
CDR3aa: CASSFQLGTRQETQYF
CDR3nt: TGTGCCAGCAGTTTCCAGCTGGGGACTAGACAAGAGACCCAGTACTTC

abundance: NA
v_gene: TRBV6-5
d_gene: NA
j_gene: TRBJ2-1
CDR3aa: CATKVGGTTYNEQFF
CDR3nt: TGTGCCACAAAAGTGGGGGGGACAACCTACAATGAGCAGTTCTTC

abundance: NA
v_gene: TRBV11-2
d_gene: TRBD2
j_gene: TRBJ2-7
CDR3aa: CASSQATSGNSVF
CDR3nt: TGTGCCAGCAGCCAGGCTACTAGCGGGAATTCGGTCTTC

abundance: NA
v_gene: TRBV7-2
d_gene: TRBD2
j_gene: TRBJ2-1
CDR3aa: CASSRTSVEQFF
CDR3nt: TGTGCCAGCAGTCGGACTAGCGTTGAGCAGTTCTTC

abundance: NA
v_gene: TRBV29-1
d_gene: NA
j_gene: TRBJ2-5
CDR3aa: CSVEEGSKETQYF
CDR3nt: TGCAGCGTTGAGGAGGGTAGCAAAGAGACCCAGTACTTC

abundance: NA
v_gene: TRBV19
d_gene: TRBD1
j_gene: TRBJ1-1
CDR3aa: CASSNTGGGEAFF
CDR3nt: TGTGCCAGTAGTAACACAGGGGGCGGGGAAGCTTTCTTT

abundance: NA
v_gene: TRBV28
d_gene: TRBD1
j_gene: TRBJ2-5
CDR3aa: CASSLDRTGETQYF
CDR3nt: TGTGCCAGCAGTCTGGACAGGACAGGGGAGACCCAGTACTTC

abundance: NA
v_gene: TRBV11-2
d_gene: TRBD2
j_gene: TRBJ2-1
CDR3aa: CASSLDLQRGGRNEQFF
CDR3nt: TGTGCCAGCAGCTTAGATCTACAGCGGGGGGGCCGCAATGAGCAGTTCTTC